This entry concerns a single TCR beta chain. Its antigen specificity is not known. No clone much larger than this one lies a single base away; base qualities are absent. Enrolling through a virtual design, the prospective study's participants ranged in age from roughly 18 to 95 years and lived across about two dozen United States geographic areas. In the prospective study, cohorts were assigned on the basis of participant-reported clinical history obtained from a screening survey and a study questionnaire. In the prospective study, mobile phlebotomists collected whole blood, serum and a nasopharyngeal or oropharyngeal swab from each participant. Over an approximately 2-month period, participants in the prospective study had the option of providing additional blood draws and questionnaires. Before DNA extraction, blood samples from the prospective study were shipped at room temperature or frozen.

CDR1 and CDR2, looked up from the germline V gene (reference sequence), are LGHDT and YNNKEL. Reading from cysteine to phenylalanine, the CDR3 counts 16 amino acids. CDR3 DNA only is kept here, 48 bases in frame from base 1. The V and J ends are trimmed by 4 bases and 2 bases, leaving 17 bases between them. The sample originates from a study of blood T cell repertoires in COVID-19 (dated by TCRdb to 2020 to 2022). Background on the whole study: The collaborator samples originated in the United States, Italy and Spain and spanned the acute and convalescent phases of COVID-19. Where available, HLA class I and class II types were obtained from metadata supplied by the sample provider rather than from assay-based typing. The prospective study material was composed of cDNA or gDNA derived from T cells, B-cell-depleted T cells, or PBMCs. Samples were obtained from the ongoing ImmuneRACE study (first 160 participants) and from 950 to 1,500 subjects provided by 6 global collaborators. The repertoires were released in a freely available public database meant as a resource for research on the immune response to SARS-CoV-2. Nearly every sample came with metadata listing a de-identified subject ID, COVID-19 status, age in years and sex. The dataset comprised deeply sampled blood TCRbeta repertoires from subjects exposed to, actively infected with, or recovered from COVID-19. Broad study findings and their caveats: The quantity of clinical and demographic metadata differed by source and by participant and was supplied without curation.

The immunoSEQ Assay, a bias-controlled multiplex PCR, was used to amplify TCRbeta CDR3 regions from genomic DNA. In the authors' own workflow: Nucleated cell counts per sample were estimated from amplification of reference gene primers within the assay. To quantify the absolute abundance of each unique TCRbeta CDR3 rearrangement, sequence reads were collapsed and filtered. For each sample, productive Simpson clonality was calculated as the square root of Simpson's diversity index over productive rearrangements. TCRdb obtained this table from immuneACCESS and retained in-frame rearrangements with V and J assigned. These tables miss some clones; where compared with another copy, unresolved V genes account for less than half of the shortfall, and the remainder is unexplained. D and trimming were read from the DNA, whereas the V and J calls and clone size are those reported in that table. The sample data list over 300,000 clones, and around nine tenths of these were observed just once. The ten largest clones add up to more than 0.85% of the sample.

Material for sequencing was PBMCs or T cells enriched from blood (not recorded which). This chain joins TRBV3-1 (or the pseudogene TRBV3-2) to TRBJ1-2; there is no confident call for the D gene. This receptor was obtained from a young woman with acute COVID-19. The CDR3 region reads CASSRLRTDTNYGYTF. DNA sequence: TGTGCCAGCAGCCGCCTCCGTACCGACACCAACTATGGCTACACCTTC.